A selection of T cell receptor beta chains follows, all from one sample in a study of cytomegalovirus exposure and HLA in healthy donors. Clones were sequenced by immunoSEQ multiplex PCR, and TCRdb holds only the in-frame ones, with some missing. Of about 120,000 clones listed, 75% to 85% are singletons. Sequenced sample: PBMCs. These receptors all stem from a young man in good health and CMV-seropositive. CDR3s include the opening cysteine and the closing phenylalanine or tryptophan. D genes are given only for firm matches. Rows give clone size only sometimes, using once, few, many, or a class for an expanded clone.

j_call: TRBJ1-2
clone_size: few
v_call: TRBV11-2
d_call: TRBD1
cdr3_aa: CASSLARRQGGGGYTF
cdr3_nt: TGTGCCAGCAGCTTAGCGAGGCGACAGGGAGGTGGTGGCTACACCTTC

j_call: TRBJ2-2
clone_size: once
v_call: TRBV10-1
d_call: NA
cdr3_aa: CASRGDWDTGELFF
cdr3_nt: TGCGCCAGCAGGGGGGACTGGGACACCGGGGAGCTGTTTTTT

j_call: TRBJ2-6
clone_size: NA
v_call: TRBV29-1
d_call: NA
cdr3_aa: CSVRGSAQHSGANVLTF
cdr3_nt: TGCAGCGTTCGGGGGTCAGCCCAACACTCTGGGGCCAACGTCCTGACTTTC

j_call: TRBJ1-2
clone_size: NA
v_call: TRBV9
d_call: TRBD1
cdr3_aa: CASSAVRQGNYGYTF
cdr3_nt: TGTGCCAGCAGCGCAGTCCGACAGGGGAACTATGGCTACACCTTC

j_call: TRBJ1-2
clone_size: NA
v_call: TRBV9
d_call: NA
cdr3_aa: CASSVAFWRRGGRNPARQGYTF
cdr3_nt: TGTGCCAGCAGCGTCGCCTTCTGGAGGAGGGGGGGGCGCAACCCCGCCCGACAGGGCTACACCTTC

j_call: TRBJ2-4
clone_size: few
v_call: TRBV28
d_call: TRBD2
cdr3_aa: CASTPGGAAKNIQYF
cdr3_nt: TGTGCCAGCACCCCGGGGGGGGCAGCCAAAAACATTCAGTACTTC

j_call: TRBJ2-3
clone_size: NA
v_call: TRBV5-6
d_call: TRBD2
cdr3_aa: CASSLYSGGEGDTQYF
cdr3_nt: TGTGCCAGCAGCTTGTATAGCGGGGGCGAGGGAGATACGCAGTATTTT

j_call: TRBJ2-2
clone_size: few
v_call: TRBV6-5
d_call: TRBD1
cdr3_aa: CASSNRGTGELFF
cdr3_nt: TGTGCCAGCAGTAACAGGGGGACCGGGGAGCTGTTTTTT

j_call: TRBJ1-5
clone_size: NA
v_call: TRBV10-2
d_call: NA
cdr3_aa: CASSESHIRNQPQHF
cdr3_nt: TGCGCCAGCAGTGAGTCCCACATCCGCAATCAGCCCCAGCATTTT

j_call: TRBJ1-3
clone_size: NA
v_call: TRBV28
d_call: NA
cdr3_aa: CASGDSDTIYF
cdr3_nt: TGTGCCAGCGGGGACTCGGACACCATATATTTT

j_call: TRBJ1-4
clone_size: NA
v_call: TRBV5-6
d_call: NA
cdr3_aa: CASSRGGKINEKLFF
cdr3_nt: TGTGCCAGCAGCCGCGGAGGGAAAATTAATGAAAAACTGTTTTTT

j_call: TRBJ2-1
clone_size: NA
v_call: TRBV30
d_call: NA
cdr3_aa: CAWSSEYPYNEQFF
cdr3_nt: TGTGCCTGGAGTAGCGAATACCCCTACAATGAGCAGTTCTTC

j_call: TRBJ2-3
clone_size: NA
v_call: TRBV20-1
d_call: NA
cdr3_aa: CSARSTDTQYF
cdr3_nt: TGCAGTGCTAGGTCAACAGATACGCAGTATTTT

j_call: TRBJ2-1
clone_size: NA
v_call: TRBV4-1
d_call: NA
cdr3_aa: CASSQAVTYNEQFF
cdr3_nt: TGCGCCAGCAGCCAAGCGGTAACCTACAATGAGCAGTTCTTC

j_call: TRBJ2-7
clone_size: NA
v_call: TRBV5-6
d_call: NA
cdr3_aa: CASSLDGGRYEQYF
cdr3_nt: TGTGCCAGCAGCTTGGATGGGGGCCGGTACGAGCAGTACTTC

j_call: TRBJ2-5
clone_size: NA
v_call: TRBV30
d_call: NA
cdr3_aa: CAWSVQGSETQYF
cdr3_nt: TGTGCCTGGAGTGTACAGGGATCGGAGACCCAGTACTTC